This TCR beta chain was sequenced during a study of blood T cell repertoires in COVID-19. Study background: The origin of the acute and convalescent COVID-19 samples was the United States, Italy and Spain. T cells, B-cell-depleted T cells, or PBMCs provided the cDNA or gDNA that served as material.

In the original processing: Counts of nucleated cells, estimated from reference gene primer amplification, were obtained. Clones were read by immunoSEQ multiplex PCR, and TCRdb kept only the in-frame ones, dropping some. That table is the source of V, J and clone size, and D and trimming were worked out from the DNA. The sample contains 120,000 to 150,000 clones, under 90% of which appear only once. Losses at the gene ends were 3 bases for V and 6 bases for J; bases not matched to a gene: 8. Germline lookup yields CDR1 LGHNA and CDR2 YSLEER. The length of the CDR3 is 15 residues. The receptor's source is a human donor in a cohort sampled during active COVID-19. The sequenced material came from peripheral blood. The rearrangement joins TRBV4-3 to TRBJ1-5; TRBD1 aligns across 7 bases. This chain's CDR3 is CASSQDDRARQPQHF. CDR3 DNA sequence: TGCGCCAGCAGCCAGGATGACAGGGCCCGTCAGCCCCAGCATTTT.